The 3 T cell receptor beta chains presented below share a single source sample, sequenced in a study of beta chain features in type 1 diabetes (dated by TCRdb to 2016 to 2018). The antigens of these receptors remain unknown. Library preparation employed the immunoSEQ multiplex PCR assay. The High Capacity cDNA Reverse Transcription Kit was used to reverse transcribe all of the isolated RNA, meaning that expressed TCRB transcripts were what got sequenced. TCRdb's version of the immuneACCESS table is confined to in-frame rearrangements and falls short of the full clone set. An unresolved V gene accounts for under half of the shortfall where checked; the remainder is of unknown origin. The sample table shows about 370,000 clones, and over 8.5% are seen once. Roughly 0.54% of the sample is held by the ten biggest clonotypes. The research as a whole found: In all four CD4+ subsets, TCRB CDR3 length was moderately but significantly shorter in type 1 diabetes patients.

The specimen was central memory CD4+ T cells from blood. The receptors derive from a young man with type 1 diabetes.

This clone was seen many times. The chain couples TRBV5-8 to TRBJ2-5; 8 nucleotides match TRBD2. CDR3 size: 14 residues. Germline V gene data show CDR1 as SGHTS and CDR2 as YDEGEE. J gave up 5 bases and V 4 bases, and 7 bases lay outside the gene matches. CDR3 in amino acids: CASSQGLGVETQYF. As DNA, the CDR3 is TGTGCCAGCAGCCAGGGACTAGGTGTCGAGACCCAGTACTTC. Full variable domain (rest looked up from reference TRBV5-8 and TRBJ2-5): EAGVTQSPTHLIKTRGQQATLRCSPISGHTSVYWYQQALGLGLQFLLWYDEGEERNRGNFPPRFSGRQFPNYSSELNVNALELEDSALYLCASSQGLGVETQYFGPGTRLLVL.

The chain employs TRBV5-1 and TRBJ1-1; maybe TRBD1 (5 bases). The germline V gene encodes CDR1 SGHRS and CDR2 YFSETQ. The CDR3 runs 12 residues. Trimming removed 2 bases from V and 9 bases from J, with 11 bases in between. The chain's CDR3 is CASSFTQGQAFF. CDR3 in DNA: TGCGCCAGCAGCTTTACGCAGGGACAAGCTTTCTTT.

This clone was detected only a few times. This chain links TRBV2 with TRBJ1-1, with D possibly matching TRBD1 (5 bases). V was trimmed by 2 bases and J by 8 bases, leaving 15 bases between them. This CDR3 region has 14 residues. Germline V gene data show CDR1 as SNHLY and CDR2 as FYNNEI. The CDR3 reads CASSEPSGGGEAFF. The DNA of the CDR3 is TGTGCCAGCAGTGAACCAAGCGGGGGGGGAGAAGCTTTCTTT.